The T cell receptor (beta chain) under discussion was sequenced for a study of shared clonotypes between healthy human individuals. Remarks on this clone: Its antigen is undetermined.

Measured with immunoSEQ multiplex PCR; TCRdb has only the in-frame clones, and not every one. The data contain more than 2 million clones, 90% to 95% of them singletons. CDR1 and CDR2 from the germline V gene are SGHRS and YFSETQ. The CDR3 contains 15 residues. Trimming cost V 0 bases and J 4 bases, with 10 bases left between them. Study conclusions and caveats: Few donors limited the genetic and exposure-history diversity represented. A few donors had roughly 5.2% of their naive CD4 clonotypes in common.

The chain couples TRBV5-1 to TRBJ2-2; D is unclear. The material sequenced was naive CD4+ T cells sorted from blood. The subset: CD45RA+ positively selected. The clonotype was recovered from a man younger than 35 in good health. CDR3 sequence reads: CASSLDLRITGELFF. CDR3 in DNA: TGCGCCAGCAGCTTGGACTTACGTATCACCGGGGAGCTGTTTTTT.